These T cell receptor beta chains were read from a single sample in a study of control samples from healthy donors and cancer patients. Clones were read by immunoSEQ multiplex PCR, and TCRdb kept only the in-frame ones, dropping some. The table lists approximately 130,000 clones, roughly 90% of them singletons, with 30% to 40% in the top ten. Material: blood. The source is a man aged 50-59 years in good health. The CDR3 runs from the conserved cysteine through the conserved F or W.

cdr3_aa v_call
CASSRDQKRGAQYF TRBV19
CASKRSGGRDEQFF TRBV4-2
CASSLARGTEAFF TRBV12-3/TRBV12-4
CASSTRGGETQYF TRBV27
CASSQTGTGFYGYTF TRBV5-4
CSALTGDYGYTF TRBV29-1
CASSQARLQGVGTEAFF TRBV4-3
CASSLSSGYTEAFF TRBV13
CASSLVGRSNEQYF TRBV5-4
CASSRGTVSYEQYF TRBV18
CASSNRDTTYEQYF TRBV6-5
CASSPSGGAGEQYF TRBV7-2
CSASGRHTQYF TRBV20-1
CASSERQGTEAFF TRBV2
CASSPATGGYGYTF TRBV5-1
CASSPRAGKTEAFF TRBV4-2
CSVHAGYSGNTIYF TRBV29-1